This entry lists 27 T cell receptor beta chains sequenced from one sample in a study of T cells after yellow fever vaccination. One entry per CDR3 protein, called by TCRdb with MiXCR from the 5' RACE reads. The table lists about 130,000 distinct CDR3 sequences, about 8.4% of them singletons. The source was CD8+ T cells sorted from PBMCs, collected on the day of the yellow fever booster vaccination. These receptors were collected from a man aged 18 to 29 who received the YFV17D yellow fever vaccine.

The chain links TRBV19 to TRBJ1-5; D uncertain. Trimming removed 4 bases at V and 7 bases at J, with 8 bases between. The CDR3 runs 12 residues. Germline values: CDR1 LNHDA, CDR2 SQIVND (reference sequence). CDR3 amino acids: CASSRGGQPQHF. In DNA, the CDR3 is TGTGCCAGTAGTAGGGGAGGACAGCCCCAGCATTTT. Looking up the rest from reference TRBV19 and TRBJ1-5 gives the full variable domain: DGGITQSPKYLFRKEGQNVTLSCEQNLNHDAMYWYRQDPGQGLRLIYYSQIVNDFQKGDIAEGYSVSREKKESFPLTVTSAQKNPTAFYLCASSRGGQPQHFGDGTRLSIL.

This sequence joins TRBV7-9 and TRBJ1-1; unclear D gene. V was cut by 7 bases and J by 1 base, with 16 bases left in between. The CDR3 has 15 residues. From germline, CDR1 is SEHNR and CDR2 FQNEAQ (reference sequence). The CDR3 loop reads CASTPAVRQNTEAFF. For the CDR3, the DNA is TGTGCCAGCACCCCGGCGGTTAGGCAGAACACTGAAGCTTTCTTT.

The chain combines TRBV27 with TRBJ1-1; D is unresolved. Germline V gives CDR1 MNHEY, CDR2 SMNVEV (reference sequence). Trimming took 5 bases from V and 0 from J, leaving 13 bases between them. The CDR3 totals 15 residues. The CDR3 DNA follows: TGTGCCAGCAGTCCCATAATAACTATGAACACTGAAGCTTTCTTT. Translated, it gives CASSPIITMNTEAFF.

This clonotype was seen more than once but under ten times. V and J are TRBV6-5 and TRBJ1-5; the D is unclear. V lost 6 bases to trimming and J lost 4 bases, with 16 bases between them. Germline CDR1 reads MNHEY; CDR2 reads SVGAGI. The CDR3 is made up of 15 amino acids. CDR3 nucleotides: TGTGCCAGCAGCCGTCAGATCCCCGGGAATCAGCCCCAGCATTTT. Translation gives CASSRQIPGNQPQHF.

This clonotype was detected only a few times. V gene TRBV5-6 combines with J gene TRBJ2-3; TRBD2 agrees at 13 bases. Germline-derived CDR1 and CDR2 are SGHDT and YYEEEE. Trimming took 4 bases from V and 8 from J; bases not matched to a gene: 10. This CDR3 has 16 residues. CDR3 coding DNA: TGTGCCAGCAGCCCCCGGACTAGCGGGGGCTACCCTACGCAGTATTTT. It translates to CASSPRTSGGYPTQYF.

The chain has TRBV11-2 and TRBJ1-5, with a tentative D call TRBD1 (5 bases). The CDR3 loop spans 15 amino acids. Between the trimmed V and J ends, which lost 2 bases and 1 base, there was a span of 9 bases. The germline V gene encodes CDR1 SGHAT and CDR2 FQNNGV. CDR3 region: CASSLWGNSNQPQHF. The CDR3 DNA reads as TGTGCCAGCAGCTTATGGGGGAACAGCAATCAGCCCCAGCATTTT.

This clonotype was recorded a few times. This sequence joins TRBV4-3 and TRBJ2-3; 13 nucleotides match TRBD2. Germline-derived CDR1 and CDR2 are LGHNA and YSLEER. The junction had 1 base not matched to a gene; V was cut back by 6 bases and J by 1 base. The CDR3 loop spans 15 amino acids. CDR3 DNA sequence: TGCGCCAGCAGTACTAGCGGGGGGGGCACAGATACGCAGTATTTT. This codes for CASSTSGGGTDTQYF.

In this sample, this clonotype turned up many times. The gene calls are TRBV10-3 and TRBJ2-1; 7 nucleotides agree with TRBD1. After removal of 5 bases from V and 6 bases from J, the junction contained 4 bases not matched to a gene. CDR3 length: 13 residues. Germline V CDR1 and CDR2: ENHRY, SYGVKD. The CDR3 spells CAISQGDGNEQFF. CDR3 sequence (DNA): TGTGCCATCAGTCAGGGGGATGGCAATGAGCAGTTCTTC.

The rearrangement links TRBV7-9 to TRBJ2-7, with 8 bases aligning to TRBD2. The CDR3 has 13 amino acids. Unmatched junction bases numbered 6, after V lost 6 bases and J lost 5 bases. The V gene's germline CDR1 is SEHNR and CDR2 FQNEAQ (reference sequence). CDR3 sequence reads: CASRGLVLNEQYF. Here the CDR3 DNA reads TGTGCCAGCAGGGGACTAGTTCTCAACGAGCAGTACTTC.

This chain joins TRBV6-6 and TRBJ2-7; D gene ambiguous. The germline V gene encodes CDR1 MNHNY and CDR2 SVGAGI (reference sequence). The CDR3 runs 12 residues. V was pared by 0 bases and J by 4 bases, with 4 bases between. The CDR3 bases are TGTGCCAGCAGTTACTCGAATTACGAGCAGTACTTC. It is translated as CASSYSNYEQYF.

This clonotype was detected a few times. The V call is TRBV4-2, the J call TRBJ1-6, with 10 nucleotides matching TRBD1. This CDR3 contains 14 residues. From germline, CDR1 is LGHNA and CDR2 YNFKEQ. V gave up 7 bases and J gave up 7 bases; unmatched junction bases: 4. In DNA, the CDR3 is TGTGCCAGCAAAGGACAGGGGGGGAATTCACCCCTCCACTTT. Residues: CASKGQGGNSPLHF.

This clonotype was picked up many times. This rearrangement joins TRBV11-2 to TRBJ1-1; tentative D call: TRBD1 (5 bases). V lost 4 bases and J lost 3, with 12 bases in between. Germline-derived CDR1 and CDR2 are SGHAT and FQNNGV. CDR3 length: 14 residues. In nucleotides, the CDR3 is TGTGCCAGCAGCTCCAGGGCCGGGTACACTGAAGCTTTCTTT. Amino acids: CASSSRAGYTEAFF.

The chain joins TRBV12-5 to TRBJ1-4; D not certain. Trimming removed 1 base at V and 0 bases at J, with 9 bases between. From germline, CDR1 is LGHNT and CDR2 FRNRAP. The CDR3 extends over 16 amino acids. The DNA for the CDR3 is TGTGCTAGTGGTTTGGGGAGGGCTTCAACTAATGAAAAACTGTTTTTT. Protein product: CASGLGRASTNEKLFF.

V is TRBV5-6 and J is TRBJ2-3; 7 bases agree with TRBD2. Germline CDR1 SGHDT, CDR2 YYEEEE. This CDR3 has 16 amino acids. Trimming removed 6 bases from V and 2 bases from J; junction bases left unmatched: 12. The CDR3 nucleotides read TGTGCCAGCACCTCCTTGGGGGGGTGGGCCACAGATACGCAGTATTTT. Encoded protein: CASTSLGGWATDTQYF. The full variable domain, rest sourced from reference TRBV5-6 and TRBJ2-3, is DAGVTQSPTHLIKTRGQQVTLRCSPKSGHDTVSWYQQALGQGPQFIFQYYEEEERQRGNFPDRFSGHQFPNYSSELNVNALLLGDSALYLCASTSLGGWATDTQYFGPGTRLTVL.

The V call is TRBV20-1, the J call TRBJ2-7; D is perhaps TRBD1 (6 bases). The CDR3 contains 12 residues. Germline V gene data show CDR1 as DFQATT and CDR2 as SNEGSKA (reference sequence). Trimming removed 6 bases at V and 2 bases at J, with 11 bases between. The DNA for the CDR3 is TGCAGTGCAGGGCAGGGGCCCTACGAGCAGTACGTC. This gives the protein CSAGQGPYEQYV.

This clonotype was seen at least ten times. The gene calls are TRBV20-1 and TRBJ2-7; a weak D match, TRBD1 (6 bases). The CDR3 is 13 residues long. Germline V gene lookup returns CDR1 DFQATT and CDR2 SNEGSKA (reference sequence). Trimming stripped 5 bases from V and 2 bases from J, with 13 bases between. CDR3 nucleotide sequence: TGCAGTGCTCTTTACAGGGAACCCTACGAGCAGTACTTC. Protein: CSALYREPYEQYF.

This clonotype came up a few times. This chain links TRBV5-5 with TRBJ2-1; 7 bases match TRBD1. Losses at the gene ends were 3 bases for V and 4 bases for J; bases not matched to a gene: 4. The length of the CDR3 is 14 residues. CDR1 is SGHKS, CDR2 YYEKEE, per germline (reference sequence). The chain's CDR3 is CASSYGTDYNEQFF. The CDR3 coding sequence is TGTGCCAGCAGCTACGGGACAGATTACAATGAGCAGTTCTTC.

This clonotype was observed a handful of times. This chain uses TRBV29-1 with TRBJ2-6; D is unresolved. The germline CDR1 and CDR2 sequences are SQVTM and ANQGSEA. The CDR3 sequence is 17 residues long. The ends were cut back, 4 bases at V and 4 bases at J, with 20 bases in the middle. CDR3 sequence: CSVVVGSNLEGANVLTF. Written as DNA, the CDR3 is TGCAGCGTTGTGGTGGGATCGAATTTGGAAGGGGCCAACGTCCTGACTTTC.

V and J are TRBV18 and TRBJ2-3; D uncertain. The CDR3 consists of 12 residues. The germline CDR1 and CDR2 sequences are KGHSH and LQKENI. Trimming took off 10 bases at V and 6 bases at J, with 14 bases between the two ends. The CDR3 nucleotides read TGTGCCACCACGGCCTTAAGGGATACGCAGTATTTT. Translation: CATTALRDTQYF.

This clonotype was recorded a few times. This chain connects TRBV20-1 to TRBJ2-7, with D perhaps TRBD1 (6 bases). Germline lookup yields CDR1 DFQATT and CDR2 SNEGSKA (reference sequence). Trimming stripped 6 bases from V and 6 bases from J, with 12 bases between. The CDR3 runs 11 residues. CDR3 sequence: CSATGPGEQYF. In nucleotides, the CDR3 is TGCAGTGCAACAGGGCCGGGCGAGCAGTACTTC.

This clonotype was counted only a few times. The CDR3 coding sequence is TGTGCCACCAGCAGAGATTCTGGGGAGGGGTTCGGACTAGATACGCAGTATTTT. As protein: CATSRDSGEGFGLDTQYF. The J gene is TRBJ2-3, the V gene TRBV15; 7 bases line up with TRBD2. Unmatched junction bases numbered 14, after V lost 0 bases and J lost 5 bases. Per germline, CDR1 LNHNV and CDR2 YYDKDF (reference sequence). This CDR3 comprises 18 residues.

V gene TRBV29-1 combines with J gene TRBJ2-1, with D perhaps TRBD1 (5 bases). The CDR3 runs to 13 residues. Germline V gene sequence: CDR1 SQVTM, CDR2 ANQGSEA. V was trimmed by 7 bases and J by 1 base, leaving 11 bases between them. This CDR3 reads CSAQGSSYNEQFF. The CDR3, as DNA: TGCAGCGCTCAGGGTAGTTCCTACAATGAGCAGTTCTTC.

CDR3 region: CASSLTGGRGDTQYF. In DNA form, the CDR3 reads TGTGCCAGCAGCTTAACCGGCGGGCGGGGAGATACGCAGTATTTT. The chain combines TRBV7-3 with TRBJ2-3; D possibly corresponds to TRBD2 (6 bases). The CDR3 covers 15 residues. Germline lookup yields CDR1 SGHTA and CDR2 FQGTGA. V lost 0 bases to trimming and J lost 5 bases, with 12 bases between them.

This clonotype was recorded a few times. The rearrangement links TRBV6-2 or TRBV6-3 to TRBJ1-5, with 7 bases identical to TRBD1. Germline V gene sequence: CDR1 MNHEY, CDR2 SVGEGT. Trimming took 7 bases from V and 9 from J; bases not matched to a gene: 6. There are 12 residues in the CDR3. The DNA of the CDR3 is TGTGCCAGCAACAGGGGTTTGGGGCCCCAGCATTTT. This codes for CASNRGLGPQHF.

The chain has TRBV4-2 and TRBJ2-3, with 8 bases fitting TRBD1. V shed 4 bases and J 2 bases; nucleotides not matched to a gene: 29. This CDR3 has 23 amino acids. CDR1 and CDR2 (germline): LGHNA, YNFKEQ. CDR3 bases: TGTGCCAGCAGCCCGGGGGCCCAGGGGGCGGTAGCAGATCCCCCTATGTCCACAGATACGCAGTATTTT. It encodes CASSPGAQGAVADPPMSTDTQYF.

The genes are TRBV12-3 or TRBV12-4 and TRBJ2-3, with unresolved D. This CDR3 has 13 amino acids. The V end was cut by 6 bases, the J end by 3 bases, with 10 bases between. CDR3 in DNA: TGTGCCAGCAGACTCCTAGGTACAGATACGCAGTATTTT. Translation gives CASRLLGTDTQYF.

There are many counts of this clonotype. This chain uses TRBV7-9 with TRBJ2-3; D remains unclear. Germline V lookup: CDR1 SEHNR, CDR2 FQNEAQ (reference sequence). The CDR3 is 15 amino acids. The V end was cut by 1 base, the J end by 0 bases, with 8 bases between. CDR3 amino acids: CASSLERASTDTQYF. The CDR3 coding sequence is TGTGCCAGCAGCTTAGAGCGAGCTAGCACAGATACGCAGTATTTT.